Shown below are 27 T cell receptor beta chains from a single sample sequenced in a study of OX40 agonist ivuxolimab in advanced cancers. The method was immunoSEQ multiplex PCR; TCRdb's version includes in-frame clones alone and lacks a portion of them. Of around 60,000 clones in the sample, around 80% are singletons; the top ten hold 2% to 2.5%. The specimen was CD4+ or CD8+ T cells sorted from blood, collected in a trial of the OX40 agonist ivuxolimab. Every receptor here comes from an adult with an advanced solid tumor such as melanoma, head and neck, liver or kidney cancer.

V gene TRBV7-6 combines with J gene TRBJ2-1; 9 nucleotides align to TRBD2. V trimming: 5 bases; J trimming: 3 bases; junction bases outside the gene matches: 5. This CDR3 region has 15 residues. Germline values: CDR1 SGHVS, CDR2 FNYEAQ. CDR3 sequence reads: CASSPAGGIYNEQFF. CDR3 bases: TGTGCCAGCAGCCCTGCGGGGGGGATCTACAATGAGCAGTTCTTC.

This chain links TRBV15 with TRBJ1-1; D is ambiguous. The CDR3 totals 13 residues. Germline V lookup: CDR1 LNHNV, CDR2 YYDKDF (reference sequence). Trimming shortened V by 10 bases and J by 4 bases, and 16 bases separated the two germline ends. CDR3 DNA: TGTGCCATCTCCGACTCGTGGGGCACTGAAGCTTTCTTT. Its protein product is CAISDSWGTEAFF.

The V call is TRBV28, the J call TRBJ1-3; D unclear. The CDR3 sequence is 15 residues long. Germline loops: CDR1 MDHEN, CDR2 SYDVKM. Trimming left V 4 bases short and J 2 bases short, with 12 bases between. CDR3 bases: TGTGCCAGCAGTTGGGCCTCCCGGCCTGGAAACACCATATATTTT. It yields the protein CASSWASRPGNTIYF.

V usage is TRBV30 and J usage is TRBJ2-1, with D possibly being TRBD2 (6 bases). The CDR3 has 13 amino acids. CDR1 and CDR2 (germline): GTSNPN, SVGIG (reference sequence). Trimming stripped 2 bases from V and 15 bases from J, with 20 bases between. Here the CDR3 DNA reads TGTGCCTGGAGTCGGGGCATAGCGGCAGCCCCGTTCTTC. Protein sequence: CAWSRGIAAAPFF. Together with reference TRBV30 and TRBJ2-1, the CDR3 gives the full variable domain: SQTIHQWPATLVQPVGSPLSLECTVEGTSNPNLYWYRQAAGRGLQLLFYSVGIGQISSEVPQNLSASRPQDRQFILSSKKLLLSDSGFYLCAWSRGIAAAPFFGPGTRLTVL.

The rearrangement uses TRBV5-4 and TRBJ2-7, with 7 bases identical to TRBD2. The germline V gene encodes CDR1 SGHNT and CDR2 YYREEE (reference sequence). The CDR3 covers 13 residues. Trimming cost V 2 bases and J 2 bases; bases outside gene matches: 1. CDR3 in DNA: TGTGCCAGCAGCTTAAGCGGGACCTACGAGCAGTACTTC. Translated: CASSLSGTYEQYF.

V is TRBV18 and J is TRBJ1-2; 12 nucleotides align to TRBD1. The CDR3 contains 19 residues. V shed 1 base, J shed 6 bases, and the junction held 15 bases outside the gene matches. Germline assignment: CDR1 KGHSH and CDR2 LQKENI. The chain's CDR3 is CASSPLSIGTGGSRDGYTF. In DNA, the CDR3 is TGTGCCAGCTCACCACTCTCAATCGGGACAGGGGGCTCAAGGGATGGCTACACCTTC.

V usage is TRBV5-6 and J usage is TRBJ2-1; D may correspond to TRBD1 or TRBD2 (5 bases each). Looked up from germline, CDR1 is SGHDT and CDR2 is YYEEEE. The V gene lost 6 bases and the J gene lost 0 bases, with 25 bases spanning the gap. CDR3 length equals 19 residues. The CDR3 loop is CASTVRLDGTVSSYNEQFF. As DNA, the CDR3 is TGTGCCAGCACCGTCCGTCTGGACGGGACGGTCAGCTCCTACAATGAGCAGTTCTTC.

V is TRBV28 and J is TRBJ1-2; D uncertain. V was clipped by 2 bases and J by 3 bases, with 7 bases between them. The germline CDR1 and CDR2 sequences are MDHEN and SYDVKM. CDR3 size: 13 residues. The CDR3 coding sequence is TGTGCCAGCAGTTTACCACCGTACTATGGCTACACCTTC. It codes for CASSLPPYYGYTF.

The rearrangement joins TRBV29-1 to TRBJ2-5; D unclear. Per the germline V gene, CDR1 is SQVTM and CDR2 is ANQGSEA. V shed 5 bases and J shed 5 bases, with 9 bases lying between them. This CDR3 region has 11 residues. As DNA, the CDR3 is TGCAGCGTTAGGCTGGGGGAGACCCAGTACTTC. It yields the protein CSVRLGETQYF.

The V call is TRBV5-5, the J call TRBJ2-7; a weak D match, TRBD1 (7 bases). Germline-derived CDR1 and CDR2 are SGHKS and YYEKEE (reference sequence). V lost 1 base and J lost 0, with 14 bases in between. CDR3 length: 16 residues. The CDR3: CASSLRTGLSSYEQYF. DNA of the CDR3: TGTGCCAGCAGCTTGCGGACAGGACTAAGCTCCTACGAGCAGTACTTC.

The V call is TRBV18, the J call TRBJ2-5, with unresolved D. The CDR3 extends over 12 amino acids. The germline gives CDR1 KGHSH, CDR2 LQKENI. V lost 2 bases to trimming and J lost 1 base, with 2 bases between them. CDR3 DNA sequence: TGTGCCAGCTCACCAACCCAAGAGACCCAGTACTTC. Translated, it gives CASSPTQETQYF.

The rearrangement uses TRBV11-3 and TRBJ2-5; 11 bases align to TRBD2. CDR1 and CDR2 from the germline V gene are SGHNT and YENEEA. V shed 3 bases, J shed 0 bases, and the junction held 0 bases outside the gene matches. The CDR3 extends over 15 amino acids. The CDR3 is CASSLGLADQETQYF. CDR3 nucleotides: TGTGCCAGCAGCTTGGGACTAGCGGACCAAGAGACCCAGTACTTC.

This clone showed up just once. The rearrangement joins TRBV9 to TRBJ1-6; D gene ambiguous. V was trimmed by 0 bases and J by 3 bases, leaving 10 bases between them. Germline CDR1 and CDR2: SGDLS and YYNGEE. This CDR3 has 16 amino acids. The CDR3 DNA follows: TGTGCCAGCAGCGTAGCGGACGCCTTCTATAATTCACCCCTCCACTTT. Translation: CASSVADAFYNSPLHF.

The chain joins TRBV18 to TRBJ2-4; 11 nucleotides agree with TRBD1. V lost 3 bases and J lost 9; bases outside the gene matches: 10. This CDR3 spans 16 amino acids. CDR1 and CDR2 (germline): KGHSH, LQKENI. CDR3: CASSPGQGANYGIQYF. The DNA of the CDR3 is TGTGCCAGCTCACCTGGACAGGGGGCGAATTACGGCATTCAGTACTTC.

The rearrangement uses TRBV19 and TRBJ1-3; 10 nucleotides align to TRBD1. Losses at the gene ends were 7 bases for V and 1 base for J; bases not matched to a gene: 4. The CDR3 spans 15 residues. The V gene's germline CDR1 is LNHDA and CDR2 SQIVND (reference sequence). Here the CDR3 reads CASKPGQGSGNTIYF. The CDR3 nucleotides read TGTGCCAGTAAACCGGGACAGGGGTCTGGAAACACCATATATTTT.

The V gene is TRBV5-5, the J gene TRBJ2-3, with TRBD2 identical over 10 bases. This CDR3 is built from 16 residues. Germline V CDR1 and CDR2: SGHKS, YYEKEE (reference sequence). Losses at the gene ends were 4 bases for V and 4 bases for J; bases not matched to a gene: 9. As DNA, the CDR3 is TGTGCCAGCAGCCAGGGGGCTAGCGGGGGATCAGATACGCAGTATTTT. It yields the protein CASSQGASGGSDTQYF.

The chain has TRBV7-2 and TRBJ1-6, with D possibly being TRBD1 (6 bases). Trimming took 1 base from V and 7 from J, leaving 11 bases between them. CDR3 length equals 15 residues. Per the germline V gene, CDR1 is SGHTA and CDR2 is FQGNSA. CDR3 sequence reads: CASSLDRQGNSPLHF. DNA of the CDR3: TGTGCCAGCAGCTTAGATCGGCAGGGGAATTCACCCCTCCACTTT.

Note on this clone: This specimen includes other DNA sequences encoding the same CDR3. V is TRBV30 and J is TRBJ1-3; D call uncertain. Per germline, CDR1 GTSNPN and CDR2 SVGIG (reference sequence). This CDR3 is built from 14 residues. V lost 0 bases to trimming and J lost 3 bases, with 9 bases between them. The chain's CDR3 is CAWSVRGLGNTIYF. The DNA for the CDR3 is TGTGCCTGGAGTGTACGAGGGCTTGGAAACACCATATATTTT. Supplemented by reference TRBV30 and TRBJ1-3, the full variable domain reads SQTIHQWPATLVQPVGSPLSLECTVEGTSNPNLYWYRQAAGRGLQLLFYSVGIGQISSEVPQNLSASRPQDRQFILSSKKLLLSDSGFYLCAWSVRGLGNTIYFGEGSWLTVV.

The CDR3 region is CAISLDPGLAGGGDTQYF. The CDR3 DNA sequence: TGTGCCATCAGCCTAGATCCGGGACTAGCGGGAGGTGGGGATACGCAGTATTTT. The J gene is TRBJ2-3, the V gene TRBV10-3, with 15 bases matching TRBD2. CDR3 length: 18 amino acids. Trimming at V came to 6 bases and at J to 6 bases, leaving 13 bases not matched to a gene. Per the germline V gene, CDR1 is ENHRY and CDR2 is SYGVKD.

The chain is built from TRBV27 and TRBJ2-1, with TRBD1 matching over 10 bases. CDR3 length: 15 residues. V lost 6 bases to trimming and J lost 2 bases; unmatched junction nucleotides: 4. The germline gives CDR1 MNHEY, CDR2 SMNVEV (reference sequence). As DNA, the CDR3 is TGTGCCAGCAGCTGGGGACAGGGGCCCTACAATGAGCAGTTCTTC. It yields the protein CASSWGQGPYNEQFF.

The gene calls are TRBV19 and TRBJ2-3; TRBD1 is a possible D gene (5 bases). The germline V gene encodes CDR1 LNHDA and CDR2 SQIVND (reference sequence). V was shortened by 3 bases and J by 4 bases, with 11 bases between the two germline ends. This CDR3 region has 14 residues. The CDR3 is CASSIDQGSDTQYF. The CDR3 region has the DNA TGTGCCAGTAGTATCGATCAGGGTTCAGATACGCAGTATTTT.

This chain uses TRBV11-2 with TRBJ1-4; TRBD1 is a possible D gene (5 bases). Germline V gives CDR1 SGHAT, CDR2 FQNNGV. CDR3 length: 15 amino acids. Trimming removed 0 bases at V and 7 bases at J, with 12 bases between. The CDR3 DNA is TGTGCCAGCAGCTTAGATGGGACCTCGTTTGAAAAACTGTTTTTT. It specifies CASSLDGTSFEKLFF.

The rearrangement links TRBV28 to TRBJ2-1, with 8 bases that match TRBD1. CDR1 and CDR2 (germline): MDHEN, SYDVKM. V gave up 3 bases and J gave up 0 bases; unmatched junction bases: 7. CDR3 length equals 17 residues. CDR3 sequence: CASSFRQGRASYNEQFF. The CDR3 DNA follows: TGTGCCAGCAGTTTCAGACAGGGGCGAGCCTCCTACAATGAGCAGTTCTTC. Full variable domain (missing parts from reference TRBV28 and TRBJ2-1): DVKVTQSSRYLVKRTGEKVFLECVQDMDHENMFWYRQDPGLGLRLIYFSYDVKMKEKGDIPEGYSVSREKKERFSLILESASTNQTSMYLCASSFRQGRASYNEQFFGPGTRLTVL.

DNA of the CDR3: TGTGCCAGCAGTTACAGCGCAGGCCCAAACTATGGCTACACCTTC. Protein product: CASSYSAGPNYGYTF. The genes are TRBV6-5 and TRBJ1-2; D call uncertain. Per the germline V gene, CDR1 is MNHEY and CDR2 is SVGAGI. This CDR3 has 15 residues. The V end lost 2 bases, the J end lost 2 bases, and 12 bases lay between the germline ends.

This clone was recorded a few times. The rearrangement uses TRBV7-8 and TRBJ2-1; 7 positions agree with TRBD2. Germline-derived CDR1 and CDR2 are SGHVS and FQNEAQ. After removal of 9 bases from V and 8 bases from J, the junction contained 7 bases not matched to a gene. The CDR3 spans 12 residues. CDR3 nucleotide sequence: TGTGCCAGTAATGGGGGAGGGGATGAGCAGTTCTTC. Amino acid sequence: CASNGGGDEQFF.

CDR3 sequence reads: CASRSTREATNEKLFF. CDR3 sequence (DNA): TGTGCCAGCAGATCGACTCGGGAAGCAACTAATGAAAAACTGTTTTTT. The chain carries TRBV28 and TRBJ1-4; D is undetermined. Germline values: CDR1 MDHEN, CDR2 SYDVKM. This CDR3 is built from 16 residues. The ends were cut back, 6 bases at V and 0 bases at J, with 14 bases in the middle.

The rearrangement joins TRBV5-4 to TRBJ2-1; TRBD2 agrees at 9 bases. V dropped 4 bases and J dropped 0; count of bases not matched to a gene: 5. The CDR3 contains 16 residues. CDR1 is SGHNT and CDR2 is YYREEE in the germline V gene (reference sequence). CDR3 amino acids: CASSRPGLASYNEQFF. In DNA form, the CDR3 reads TGTGCCAGCAGCAGACCGGGACTAGCCTCCTACAATGAGCAGTTCTTC.